Presented here are 27 T cell receptor beta chains from one specimen sequenced in a study of neoadjuvant nivolumab and ipilimumab in lung cancer. Generated by immunoSEQ multiplex PCR, the TCRdb table keeps only in-frame clones and is missing some. The sample lists 40,000 to 55,000 clones, around 89% occurring once. The source was blood, collected before neoadjuvant nivolumab, alone or with ipilimumab. The origin of the receptors is an adult with non-small cell lung cancer. Some clones in this sample may be carry-over from other donors' samples.

The chain joins TRBV12-5 to TRBJ2-5, with 9 nucleotides matching TRBD2. In germline, CDR1 is LGHNT, CDR2 FRNRAP. The CDR3 is 15 amino acids. V lost 7 bases, J lost 4 bases, and 10 bases stayed unmatched. CDR3 sequence (DNA): TGTGCTAGTGCCCTCGGGTTAGCGGGAGTAGAGACCCAGTACTTC. It is translated as CASALGLAGVETQYF. Together with reference TRBV12-5 and TRBJ2-5, the CDR3 gives the full variable domain: DARVTQTPRHKVTEMGQEVTMRCQPILGHNTVFWYRQTMMQGLELLAYFRNRAPLDDSGMPKDRFSAEMPDATLATLKIQPSEPRDSAVYFCASALGLAGVETQYFGPGTRLLVL.

As concerns this clone: Within the sample, other DNA sequences also encode this same CDR3. The V gene is TRBV6-5, the J gene TRBJ1-2, with a weak D call TRBD1 (6 bases). The CDR3 runs to 13 residues. Germline V CDR1 and CDR2: MNHEY, SVGAGI. V shed 5 bases and J shed 1 base, with 8 bases lying between them. The CDR3 region is CASSKDSNYGYTF. In nucleotides, the CDR3 is TGTGCCAGCAGTAAGGACAGTAACTATGGCTACACCTTC.

V usage is TRBV10-3 and J usage is TRBJ1-2, with 7 bases lining up with TRBD1. The V segment lost 2 bases and the J segment 2 bases; nucleotides outside the gene matches: 2. The length of the CDR3 is 14 residues. Germline V gene sequence: CDR1 ENHRY, CDR2 SYGVKD. CDR3 DNA: TGTGCCATCAGTGAGATGGGACAGAACTATGGCTACACCTTC. This translates into CAISEMGQNYGYTF.

The V and J genes are TRBV2 and TRBJ1-4; D is undetermined. Trimming left V 6 bases short and J 0 bases short, with 8 bases between. The CDR3 contains 14 residues. Germline CDR1 and CDR2: SNHLY and FYNNEI. The CDR3 is CASSLNPTNEKLFF. CDR3 DNA: TGTGCCAGCAGCTTGAATCCAACTAATGAAAAACTGTTTTTT.

This chain joins TRBV7-9 and TRBJ1-1; TRBD1 is a possible D gene (6 bases). With 4 bases removed from V and 3 bases from J, the gap between germline ends came to 18 bases. The germline CDR1 and CDR2 sequences are SEHNR and FQNEAQ (reference sequence). This CDR3 region has 16 residues. The CDR3 sequence is CASSSRGLRGDTEAFF. CDR3 DNA: TGTGCCAGCAGCTCCAGGGGCCTCCGGGGGGACACTGAAGCTTTCTTT. The variable domain in full, completed from reference TRBV7-9 and TRBJ1-1, reads DTGVSQNPRHKITKRGQNVTFRCDPISEHNRLYWYRQTLGQGPEFLTYFQNEAQLEKSRLLSDRFSAERPKGSFSTLEIQRTEQGDSAMYLCASSSRGLRGDTEAFFGQGTRLTVV.

The rearrangement links TRBV18 to TRBJ2-1; 14 bases line up with TRBD2. CDR3 length: 18 amino acids. Germline loops: CDR1 KGHSH, CDR2 LQKENI. The ends lost 0 bases at V and 7 bases at J; junction bases unmatched: 8. CDR3 protein: CASSPPVGTSGSVNEQFF. The CDR3 nucleotides are TGTGCCAGCTCACCACCGGTCGGGACTAGCGGGAGTGTGAATGAGCAGTTCTTC.

The V and J genes are TRBV7-2 and TRBJ1-2; D is ambiguous. This CDR3 is 14 amino acids long. Trimming shortened V by 7 bases and J by 4 bases, and 16 bases separated the two germline ends. The germline CDR1 and CDR2 sequences are SGHTA and FQGNSA. CDR3 sequence reads: CASTGRVRSYGYTF. Written as DNA, the CDR3 is TGTGCCAGCACCGGCCGGGTCCGGAGCTATGGCTACACCTTC.

The CDR3 sequence is CASSEPRGRSYNEQFF. The CDR3 DNA reads TGTGCCAGCAGTGAACCCAGGGGTAGGTCCTACAATGAGCAGTTCTTC. The rearrangement links TRBV27 to TRBJ2-1, with D possibly being TRBD1 (6 bases). V gave up 5 bases and J gave up 1 base, with 15 bases separating them. Germline V gene data show CDR1 as MNHEY and CDR2 as SMNVEV (reference sequence). This CDR3 has 16 residues.

Only a few counts were recorded for this clone. The V gene is TRBV11-2, the J gene TRBJ2-6; D gene uncertain. The germline gives CDR1 SGHAT, CDR2 FQNNGV. CDR3 length equals 16 residues. The germline V and J ends were trimmed by 0 bases and 2 bases, with 8 bases remaining between them. The CDR3 loop is CASSLEGGTGANVLTF. Written as DNA, the CDR3 is TGTGCCAGCAGCTTAGAGGGTGGGACTGGGGCCAACGTCCTGACTTTC.

CDR3 sequence reads: CASREGSGREYEQYF. The CDR3 DNA is TGTGCCAGCAGGGAGGGTAGCGGGAGAGAATACGAGCAGTACTTC. The gene calls are TRBV7-9 and TRBJ2-7, with 9 bases lining up with TRBD2. This CDR3 region has 15 residues. The J segment lost 4 bases and the V segment lost 6 bases, leaving 10 bases of the junction unmatched. Per germline, CDR1 SEHNR and CDR2 FQNEAQ (reference sequence).

This chain joins TRBV5-1 and TRBJ2-3, with D unclear. This CDR3 spans 15 amino acids. Germline V gene data show CDR1 as SGHRS and CDR2 as YFSETQ. With 0 bases removed from V and 3 bases from J, the gap between germline ends came to 11 bases. The CDR3 loop reads CASSLGGVGTDTQYF. Written as DNA, the CDR3 is TGCGCCAGCAGCTTGGGTGGGGTTGGGACAGATACGCAGTATTTT.

This clone is a singleton in its sample. This chain joins TRBV18 and TRBJ2-3; 11 bases line up with TRBD1. The germline CDR1 and CDR2 sequences are KGHSH and LQKENI. The CDR3 is 16 amino acids. Trimming took 2 bases from V and 3 from J; bases not matched to a gene: 4. CDR3 in DNA: TGTGCCAGCTCACCAACCGGGACAGGGGGAACAGATACGCAGTATTTT. Translation: CASSPTGTGGTDTQYF.

This clone has a handful of counts. This CDR3 is CASSLGTLYEQYF. CDR3 DNA: TGCGCCAGCAGCTTGGGGACCCTCTACGAGCAGTACTTC. This rearrangement joins TRBV5-1 to TRBJ2-7; D remains unclear. The CDR3 extends over 13 amino acids. Germline CDR1 is SGHRS and CDR2 is YFSETQ. With 0 bases removed from V and 3 bases from J, the gap between germline ends came to 7 bases. Full variable domain (rest looked up from reference TRBV5-1 and TRBJ2-7): KAGVTQTPRYLIKTRGQQVTLSCSPISGHRSVSWYQQTPGQGLQFLFEYFSETQRNKGNFPGRFSGRQFSNSRSEMNVSTLELGDSALYLCASSLGTLYEQYFGPGTRLTVT.

The chain carries TRBV5-1 and TRBJ2-2, with 8 positions matching TRBD2. V was pared by 0 bases and J by 2 bases, with 3 bases of the junction left unmatched. Per the germline V gene, CDR1 is SGHRS and CDR2 is YFSETQ. There are 16 residues in the CDR3. CDR3 DNA sequence: TGCGCCAGCAGCTTGGCGGCGGGAGGCAACACCGGGGAGCTGTTTTTT. The encoded protein is CASSLAAGGNTGELFF.

A single count supports this clone. The DNA of the CDR3 is TGCGCCAGCAGCTTGCGAGACTCCTACGAGCAGTACTTC. This translates into CASSLRDSYEQYF. This chain links TRBV5-1 with TRBJ2-7; D call uncertain. With 1 base removed from V and 0 bases from J, the gap between germline ends came to 5 bases. This CDR3 is built from 13 residues. Germline CDR1 is SGHRS and CDR2 is YFSETQ. The variable domain in full, with the rest retrieved from reference TRBV5-1 and TRBJ2-7, is KAGVTQTPRYLIKTRGQQVTLSCSPISGHRSVSWYQQTPGQGLQFLFEYFSETQRNKGNFPGRFSGRQFSNSRSEMNVSTLELGDSALYLCASSLRDSYEQYFGPGTRLTVT.

This chain links TRBV7-9 with TRBJ1-1; D is unresolved. The CDR3 contains 13 residues. The germline gives CDR1 SEHNR, CDR2 FQNEAQ (reference sequence). With 3 bases removed from V and 3 bases from J, the gap between germline ends came to 8 bases. This CDR3 is CASSFGGDTEAFF. CDR3 sequence (DNA): TGTGCCAGCAGCTTCGGCGGCGACACTGAAGCTTTCTTT. The full variable domain, in which reference TRBV7-9 and TRBJ1-1 provide the parts outside the CDR3, is DTGVSQNPRHKITKRGQNVTFRCDPISEHNRLYWYRQTLGQGPEFLTYFQNEAQLEKSRLLSDRFSAERPKGSFSTLEIQRTEQGDSAMYLCASSFGGDTEAFFGQGTRLTVV.

V and J are TRBV5-1 and TRBJ1-1; D remains ambiguous. This CDR3 has 14 amino acids. V was shortened by 0 bases and J by 1 base, with 7 bases between the two germline ends. The germline CDR1 and CDR2 sequences are SGHRS and YFSETQ. The CDR3 sequence: CASSLVAANTEAFF. In DNA, the CDR3 is TGCGCCAGCAGCTTGGTGGCGGCGAACACTGAAGCTTTCTTT.

The V call is TRBV5-1, the J call TRBJ2-7; D might be TRBD1 (5 bases). V was trimmed by 5 bases and J by 0 bases, leaving 9 bases between them. This CDR3 has 13 residues. Germline V CDR1 and CDR2: SGHRS, YFSETQ. The DNA of the CDR3 is TGCGCCAGCAGGAGAACAGGCTCCTACGAGCAGTACTTC. Encoded protein: CASRRTGSYEQYF.

The gene calls are TRBV6-1 and TRBJ1-1; D remains unclear. This CDR3 spans 13 amino acids. Trimming took off 7 bases at V and 0 bases at J, with 9 bases between the two ends. Germline V gene data show CDR1 as MNHNS and CDR2 as SASEGT. CDR3 DNA: TGTGCCAGCATATTCAGTGTGAACACTGAAGCTTTCTTT. Residues: CASIFSVNTEAFF.

This clone was found once. V usage is TRBV20-1 and J usage is TRBJ2-1, with D possibly matching TRBD1 (6 bases). There are 11 residues in the CDR3. Germline CDR1 reads DFQATT; CDR2 reads SNEGSKA (reference sequence). V shed 3 bases and J shed 8 bases, with 8 bases lying between them. The DNA of the CDR3 is TGCAGTGCTAGTCCAGGGGATGAGCAGTTCTTC. Amino acids: CSASPGDEQFF.

V usage is TRBV9 and J usage is TRBJ1-2, with D uncertain. The V gene's germline CDR1 is SGDLS and CDR2 YYNGEE. This CDR3 comprises 14 residues. The V gene lost 0 bases and the J gene lost 1 base, with 7 bases spanning the gap. CDR3 bases: TGTGCCAGCAGCGTAGGTGGCTTTAACTATGGCTACACCTTC. The encoded protein is CASSVGGFNYGYTF.

This chain's CDR3 is CASATGLAGGRIYEQYF. CDR3 coding DNA: TGTGCTAGTGCTACGGGACTAGCGGGAGGGCGGATCTACGAGCAGTACTTC. V and J are TRBV12-5 and TRBJ2-7; 16 nucleotides agree with TRBD2. The V and J ends lost 7 bases and 3 bases, in that order; junction bases with no gene match: 9. The CDR3 contains 17 residues. Germline loops: CDR1 LGHNT, CDR2 FRNRAP.

The chain has TRBV9 and TRBJ2-1; D is ambiguous. In germline, CDR1 is SGDLS, CDR2 YYNGEE. The V and J ends lost 3 bases and 6 bases respectively, with 7 bases between them. The CDR3 sequence is 12 residues long. The CDR3, as DNA: TGTGCCAGCAGCGGATTAGCCAATGAGCAGTTCTTC. Amino acids: CASSGLANEQFF.

V and J are TRBV6-5 and TRBJ1-2, with D possibly being TRBD1 (5 bases). There are 14 residues in the CDR3. Germline-derived CDR1 and CDR2 are MNHEY and SVGAGI. Trimming removed 8 bases from V and 5 bases from J, with 18 bases in between. CDR3 DNA sequence: TGTGCCAGCGGAAACCAGGGTAGACAATATGGCTACACCTTC. It codes for CASGNQGRQYGYTF.

A single count supports this clone. The J gene is TRBJ2-5, the V gene TRBV6-6, with 7 bases lining up with TRBD2. CDR1 is MNHNY, CDR2 SVGAGI, per germline (reference sequence). The J segment lost 7 bases and the V segment lost 7 bases, leaving 15 bases of the junction unmatched. The CDR3 has 15 residues. In DNA form, the CDR3 reads TGTGCCAGCAAGGATGGGACCGGGAGGAGGGCGACCCAGTACTTC. Its translation: CASKDGTGRRATQYF.

This clone was counted a single time. This chain connects TRBV5-1 to TRBJ1-2; D may be TRBD1 (6 bases). Trimming took off 3 bases at V and 0 bases at J, with 12 bases between the two ends. CDR1 and CDR2 from the germline V gene are SGHRS and YFSETQ. There are 15 residues in the CDR3. CDR3 sequence: CASSYQGQANYGYTF. DNA for the CDR3: TGCGCCAGCAGCTACCAGGGGCAAGCTAACTATGGCTACACCTTC. The full variable domain, its missing parts supplied by reference TRBV5-1 and TRBJ1-2, is KAGVTQTPRYLIKTRGQQVTLSCSPISGHRSVSWYQQTPGQGLQFLFEYFSETQRNKGNFPGRFSGRQFSNSRSEMNVSTLELGDSALYLCASSYQGQANYGYTFGSGTRLTVV.

This chain connects TRBV7-6 to TRBJ2-7; tentatively, D is TRBD1 (6 bases). The CDR3 totals 14 residues. Germline loops: CDR1 SGHVS, CDR2 FNYEAQ. V was pared by 3 bases and J by 4 bases, with 13 bases between. The CDR3 loop reads CASSFETGPYEQYF. The CDR3 DNA follows: TGTGCCAGCAGCTTCGAGACAGGCCCTTACGAGCAGTACTTC.